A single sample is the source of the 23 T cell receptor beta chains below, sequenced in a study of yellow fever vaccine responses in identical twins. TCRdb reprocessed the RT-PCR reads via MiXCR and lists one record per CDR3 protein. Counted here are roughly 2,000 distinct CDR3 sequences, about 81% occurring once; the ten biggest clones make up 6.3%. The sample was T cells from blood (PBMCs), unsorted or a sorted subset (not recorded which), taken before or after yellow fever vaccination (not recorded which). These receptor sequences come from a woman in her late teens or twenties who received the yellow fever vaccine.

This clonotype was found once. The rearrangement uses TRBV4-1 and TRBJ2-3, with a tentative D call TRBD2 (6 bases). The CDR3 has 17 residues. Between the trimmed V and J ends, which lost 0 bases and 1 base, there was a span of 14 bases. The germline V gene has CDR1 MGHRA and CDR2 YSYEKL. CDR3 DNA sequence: TGCGCCAGCAGCCAAGATGGGATCGCGGGACGCACAGATACGCAGTATTTT. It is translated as CASSQDGIAGRTDTQYF.

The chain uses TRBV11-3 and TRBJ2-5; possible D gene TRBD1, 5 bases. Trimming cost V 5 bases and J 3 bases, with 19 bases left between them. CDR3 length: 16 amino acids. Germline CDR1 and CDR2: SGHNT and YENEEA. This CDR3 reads CASSPLQDMPEETQYF. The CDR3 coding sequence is TGTGCCAGCAGCCCATTACAGGATATGCCAGAAGAGACCCAGTACTTC.

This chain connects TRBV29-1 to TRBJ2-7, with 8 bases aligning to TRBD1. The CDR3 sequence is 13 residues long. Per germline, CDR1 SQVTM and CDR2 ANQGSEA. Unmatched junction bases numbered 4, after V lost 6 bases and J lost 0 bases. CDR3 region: CSVVDRASYEQYF. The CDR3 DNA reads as TGCAGCGTCGTGGACAGGGCCTCCTACGAGCAGTACTTC.

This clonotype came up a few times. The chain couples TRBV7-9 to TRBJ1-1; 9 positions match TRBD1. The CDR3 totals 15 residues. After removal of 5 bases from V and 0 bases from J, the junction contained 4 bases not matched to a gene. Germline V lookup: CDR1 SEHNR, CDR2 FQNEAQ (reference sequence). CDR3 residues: CASSLGQGMNTEAFF. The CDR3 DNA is TGTGCCAGCAGCCTCGGACAGGGGATGAACACTGAAGCTTTCTTT.

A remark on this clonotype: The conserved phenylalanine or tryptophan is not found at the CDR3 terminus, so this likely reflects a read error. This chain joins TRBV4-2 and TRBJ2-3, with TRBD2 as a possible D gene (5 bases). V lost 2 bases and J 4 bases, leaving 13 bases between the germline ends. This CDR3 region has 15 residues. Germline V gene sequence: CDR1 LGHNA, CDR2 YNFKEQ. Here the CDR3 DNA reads TGTGCCAGCAGCCAATTAGGCTACGGGGCAGATACGCAGTATTAT. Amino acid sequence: CASSQLGYGADTQYY.

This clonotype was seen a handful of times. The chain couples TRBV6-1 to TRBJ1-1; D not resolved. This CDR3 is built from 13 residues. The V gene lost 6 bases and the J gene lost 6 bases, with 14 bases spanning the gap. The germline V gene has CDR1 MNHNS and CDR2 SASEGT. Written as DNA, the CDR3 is TGTGCCAGCAGCGAGACACCCAACTCTGAAGCTTTCTTT. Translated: CASSETPNSEAFF.

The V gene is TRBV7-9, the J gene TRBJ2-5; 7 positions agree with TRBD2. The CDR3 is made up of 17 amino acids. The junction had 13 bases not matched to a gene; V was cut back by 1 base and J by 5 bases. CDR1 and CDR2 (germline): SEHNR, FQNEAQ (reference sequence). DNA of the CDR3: TGTGCCAGCAGCTTAGGCCCTAGCGGAGTGGGACGGGAGACCCAGTACTTC. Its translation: CASSLGPSGVGRETQYF.

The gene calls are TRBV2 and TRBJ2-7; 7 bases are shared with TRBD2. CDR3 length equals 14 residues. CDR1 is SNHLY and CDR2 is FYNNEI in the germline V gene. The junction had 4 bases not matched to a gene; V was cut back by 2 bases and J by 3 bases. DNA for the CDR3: TGTGCCAGCAGTGAATTCAGCGGGAACTACGAGCAGTACTTC. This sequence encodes CASSEFSGNYEQYF.

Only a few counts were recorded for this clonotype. The CDR3 DNA reads TGTGCCAGCAGCTTGTTAGGGAACGAGCAGTACTTC. It specifies CASSLLGNEQYF. V gene TRBV7-6 combines with J gene TRBJ2-7, with D uncertain. Germline assignment: CDR1 SGHVS and CDR2 FNYEAQ. The V and J ends lost 3 bases and 5 bases respectively, with 8 bases between them. The CDR3 is made up of 12 amino acids.

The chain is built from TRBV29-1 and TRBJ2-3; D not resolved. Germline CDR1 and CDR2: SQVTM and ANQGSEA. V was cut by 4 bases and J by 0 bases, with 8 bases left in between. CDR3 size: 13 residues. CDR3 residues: CSVGGSSTDTQYF. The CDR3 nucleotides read TGCAGCGTTGGCGGTTCTAGCACAGATACGCAGTATTTT.

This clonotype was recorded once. As DNA, the CDR3 is TGTGCCAGCAGCCAAGGTGGGAATCAGCCCCAGCATTTT. This sequence encodes CASSQGGNQPQHF. This rearrangement joins TRBV4-2 to TRBJ1-5, with unresolved D. In germline, CDR1 is LGHNA, CDR2 YNFKEQ. V gave up 1 base and J gave up 4 bases, with 5 bases separating them. The CDR3 totals 13 residues.

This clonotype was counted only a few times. In nucleotides, the CDR3 is TGTGCCAGCTTAGCTTGGGTAACTGAAGCTTTCTTT. This gives the protein CASLAWVTEAFF. The chain uses TRBV2 and TRBJ1-1; unclear D gene. V was shortened by 8 bases and J by 5 bases, with 12 bases between the two germline ends. This CDR3 comprises 12 residues. CDR1 is SNHLY and CDR2 is FYNNEI in the germline V gene.

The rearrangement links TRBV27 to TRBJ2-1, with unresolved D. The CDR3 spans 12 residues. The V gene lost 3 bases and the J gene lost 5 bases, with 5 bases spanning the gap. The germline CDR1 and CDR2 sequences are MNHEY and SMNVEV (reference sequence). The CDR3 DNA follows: TGTGCCAGCAGTTTCTATGACAATGAGCAGTTCTTC. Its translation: CASSFYDNEQFF.

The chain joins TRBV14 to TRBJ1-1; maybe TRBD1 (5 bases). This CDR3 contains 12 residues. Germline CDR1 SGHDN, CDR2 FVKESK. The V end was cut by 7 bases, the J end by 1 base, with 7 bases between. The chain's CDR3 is CASKRGNTEAFF. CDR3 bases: TGTGCCAGCAAGAGGGGGAACACTGAAGCTTTCTTT. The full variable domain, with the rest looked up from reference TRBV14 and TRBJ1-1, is EAGVTQFPSHSVIEKGQTVTLRCDPISGHDNLYWYRRVMGKEIKFLLHFVKESKQDESGMPNNRFLAERTGGTYSTLKVQPAELEDSGVYFCASKRGNTEAFFGQGTRLTVV.

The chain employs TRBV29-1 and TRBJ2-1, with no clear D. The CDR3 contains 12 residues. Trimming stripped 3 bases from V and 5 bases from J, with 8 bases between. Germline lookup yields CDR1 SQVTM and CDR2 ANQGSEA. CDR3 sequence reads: CSVETINNEQFF. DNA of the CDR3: TGCAGCGTTGAGACAATCAACAATGAGCAGTTCTTC.

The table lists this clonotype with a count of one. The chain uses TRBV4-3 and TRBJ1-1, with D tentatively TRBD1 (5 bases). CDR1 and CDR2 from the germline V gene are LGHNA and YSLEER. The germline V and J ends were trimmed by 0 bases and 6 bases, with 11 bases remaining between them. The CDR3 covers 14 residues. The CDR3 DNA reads TGCGCCAGCAGCCAAGATGTGAGGGGAGCTGAAGCTTTCTTT. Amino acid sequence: CASSQDVRGAEAFF.

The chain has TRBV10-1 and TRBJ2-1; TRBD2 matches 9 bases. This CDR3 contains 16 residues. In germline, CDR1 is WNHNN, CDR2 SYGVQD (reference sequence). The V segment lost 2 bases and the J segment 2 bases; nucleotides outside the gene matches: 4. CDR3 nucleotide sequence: TGCGCCAGCAGTGAGCTAGCGGGGCTTGCCTACAATGAGCAGTTCTTC. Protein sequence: CASSELAGLAYNEQFF.

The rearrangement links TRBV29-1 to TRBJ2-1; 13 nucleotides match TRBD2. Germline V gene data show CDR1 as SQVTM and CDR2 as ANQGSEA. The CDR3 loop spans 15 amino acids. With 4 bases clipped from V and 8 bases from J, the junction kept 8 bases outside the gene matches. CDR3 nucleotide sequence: TGCAGCGTTGTCTTCGGGACTAGCGGGATCCATGAGCAGTTCTTC. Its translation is CSVVFGTSGIHEQFF.

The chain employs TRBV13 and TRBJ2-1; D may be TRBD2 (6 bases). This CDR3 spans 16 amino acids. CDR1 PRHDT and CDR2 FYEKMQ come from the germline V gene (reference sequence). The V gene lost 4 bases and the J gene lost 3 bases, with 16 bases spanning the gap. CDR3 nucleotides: TGTGCCAGCAGCTCCAACAGCGGGCCCCACTACAATGAGCAGTTCTTC. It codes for CASSSNSGPHYNEQFF. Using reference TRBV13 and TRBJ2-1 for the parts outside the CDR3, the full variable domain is AAGVIQSPRHLIKEKRETATLKCYPIPRHDTVYWYQQGPGQDPQFLISFYEKMQSDKGSIPDRFSAQQFSDYHSELNMSSLELGDSALYFCASSSNSGPHYNEQFFGPGTRLTVL.

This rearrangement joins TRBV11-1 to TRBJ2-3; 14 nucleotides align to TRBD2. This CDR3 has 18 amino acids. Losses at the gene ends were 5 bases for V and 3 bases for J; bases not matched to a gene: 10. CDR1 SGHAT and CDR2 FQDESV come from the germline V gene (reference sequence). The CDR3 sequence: CASSRQGWTSGRTDTQYF. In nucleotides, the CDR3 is TGTGCCAGCAGCAGACAGGGTTGGACTAGCGGGAGGACAGATACGCAGTATTTT.

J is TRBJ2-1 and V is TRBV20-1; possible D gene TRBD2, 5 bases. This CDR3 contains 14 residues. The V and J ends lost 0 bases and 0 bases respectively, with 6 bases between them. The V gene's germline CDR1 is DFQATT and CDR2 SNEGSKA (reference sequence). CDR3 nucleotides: TGCAGTGCTAGAGATACTAGCTCCTACAATGAGCAGTTCTTC. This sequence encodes CSARDTSSYNEQFF.

In DNA form, the CDR3 reads TGCGCCAGCAGCCAGACCACCCTAGCGGGGGGTAGCACAGATACGCAGTATTTT. The encoded protein is CASSQTTLAGGSTDTQYF. This rearrangement joins TRBV4-1 to TRBJ2-3, with 11 bases aligning to TRBD2. This CDR3 has 18 residues. Germline CDR1 is MGHRA and CDR2 is YSYEKL. V was clipped by 3 bases and J by 0 bases; unmatched bases: 8.

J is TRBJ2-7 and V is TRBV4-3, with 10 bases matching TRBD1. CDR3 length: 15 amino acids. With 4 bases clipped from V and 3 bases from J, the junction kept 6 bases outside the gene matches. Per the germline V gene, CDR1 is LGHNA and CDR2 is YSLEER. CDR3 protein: CASSPTGTGVYEQYF. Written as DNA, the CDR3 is TGCGCCAGCAGCCCTACCGGGACAGGGGTCTACGAGCAGTACTTC.